This T cell receptor (beta chain) was identified in a study of control samples from healthy donors and cancer patients. This CDR3 is 14 amino acids long. The J segment lost 7 bases and the V segment lost 6 bases, leaving 5 bases of the junction unmatched. Germline V gene data show CDR1 as MDHEN and CDR2 as SYDVKM. This clone was observed a single time. Sequencing used immunoSEQ multiplex PCR; TCRdb keeps in-frame clones, though not all of them. Seen here are about 120,000 clones, 80% to 90% observed once, and the top ten hold about 12%. Source material: blood. The TCR sequence derives from a man aged 25 to 40 in good health. V and J are TRBV28 and TRBJ1-6; 8 positions match TRBD1. This chain's CDR3 is CASRTGQGNSPLHF. The DNA for the CDR3 is TGTGCCAGCAGGACCGGACAGGGAAATTCACCCCTCCACTTT.